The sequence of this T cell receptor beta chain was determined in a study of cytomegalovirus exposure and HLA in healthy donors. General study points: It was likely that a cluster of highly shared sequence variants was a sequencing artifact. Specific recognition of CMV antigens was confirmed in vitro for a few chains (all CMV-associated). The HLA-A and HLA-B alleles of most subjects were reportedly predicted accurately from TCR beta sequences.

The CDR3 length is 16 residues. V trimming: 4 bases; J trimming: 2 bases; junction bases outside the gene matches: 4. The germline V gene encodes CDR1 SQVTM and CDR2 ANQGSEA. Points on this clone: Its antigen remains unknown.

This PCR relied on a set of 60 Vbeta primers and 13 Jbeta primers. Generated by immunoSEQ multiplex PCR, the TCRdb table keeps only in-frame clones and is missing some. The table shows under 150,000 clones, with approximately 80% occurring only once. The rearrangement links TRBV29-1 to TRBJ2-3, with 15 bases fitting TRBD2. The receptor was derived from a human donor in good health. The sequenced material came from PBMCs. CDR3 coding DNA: TGCAGCGTTGTAGGACTAGCGGGGGGGCCCACAGATACGCAGTATTTT. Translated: CSVVGLAGGPTDTQYF.